These 24 T cell receptor beta chains were sequenced from one sample in a study of a mutant IDH1 vaccine in newly diagnosed glioma. TCRdb keeps only in-frame clones here, not all; method: immunoSEQ multiplex PCR. The sample carries roughly 60,000 clones, about four fifths recorded once. No antigen has been identified for these receptors. As for time point: week 35, safety follow-up. A 20-mer mutant IDH1 peptide at 300 ug was injected subcutaneously with topical imiquimod. This specimen was PBMCs, taken from a glioma patient whose treatment included an IDH1 peptide vaccine. These receptors came from a middle-aged man with glioma.

The chain recombines TRBV18 with TRBJ2-7, with D possibly being TRBD2 (6 bases). CDR1 and CDR2 from the germline V gene are KGHSH and LQKENI. V was cut by 6 bases and J by 4 bases, with 13 bases left in between. The CDR3 is 13 residues long. Written as DNA, the CDR3 is TGTGCCAGCTCGCCAAAGACTAGGTACGAGCAGTACTTC. Translated, it gives CASSPKTRYEQYF. The variable domain in full, completed from reference TRBV18 and TRBJ2-7, reads NAGVMQNPRHLVRRRGQEARLRCSPMKGHSHVYWYRQLPEEGLKFMVYLQKENIIDESGMPKERFSAEFPKEGPSILRIQQVVRGDSAAYFCASSPKTRYEQYFGPGTRLTVT.

This rearrangement joins TRBV28 to TRBJ1-1; no clear D gene. Germline-derived CDR1 and CDR2 are MDHEN and SYDVKM. The CDR3 runs 14 residues. Trimming took off 7 bases at V and 1 base at J, with 13 bases between the two ends. The CDR3: CASNPGGGNTEAFF. The CDR3 nucleotides read TGTGCCAGCAATCCCGGCGGCGGGAACACTGAAGCTTTCTTT.

This clone appeared a few times. This chain connects TRBV10-1 to TRBJ2-7; 8 bases align to TRBD2. After removal of 5 bases from V and 5 bases from J, the junction contained 20 bases not matched to a gene. This CDR3 has 18 residues. Germline V CDR1 and CDR2: WNHNN, SYGVQD (reference sequence). In DNA, the CDR3 is TGCGCCAGCAGTTCACCTCCCACGCCACGACGGGGGGGGGACGAGCAGTACTTC. The encoded protein is CASSSPPTPRRGGDEQYF.

The chain combines TRBV7-9 with TRBJ1-1; 8 nucleotides line up with TRBD1. In germline, CDR1 is SEHNR, CDR2 FQNEAQ (reference sequence). With 5 bases clipped from V and 1 base from J, the junction kept 9 bases outside the gene matches. The CDR3 loop spans 16 amino acids. CDR3 coding DNA: TGTGCCAGCAGCCCTCGGGACAGGAGGGGGAACACTGAAGCTTTCTTT. Residues: CASSPRDRRGNTEAFF.

The V and J genes are TRBV2 and TRBJ2-1; TRBD2 aligns across 7 bases. Germline CDR1 is SNHLY and CDR2 is FYNNEI. The CDR3 consists of 14 residues. V trimming: 5 bases; J trimming: 9 bases; junction bases outside the gene matches: 10. CDR3 bases: TGTGCCAGCAGTCCCCTCCGACTAGCTACTGAGCAGTTCTTC. This encodes CASSPLRLATEQFF.

The gene calls are TRBV27 and TRBJ1-5; D not certain. This CDR3 comprises 16 residues. Trimming took off 5 bases at V and 0 bases at J, with 14 bases between the two ends. Germline loops: CDR1 MNHEY, CDR2 SMNVEV (reference sequence). The CDR3 reads CASSPLGSLSNQPQHF. CDR3 coding DNA: TGTGCCAGCAGTCCCCTGGGTTCGCTTAGCAATCAGCCCCAGCATTTT.

This clone was detected a few times. The V call is TRBV28, the J call TRBJ2-7; D tentatively reads TRBD1 or TRBD2 (7 bases each). The CDR3 contains 17 residues. The germline V gene has CDR1 MDHEN and CDR2 SYDVKM. The ends were cut back, 6 bases at V and 0 bases at J, with 21 bases in the middle. CDR3 sequence reads: CASSPRGGALSSYEQYF. The CDR3 nucleotides are TGTGCCAGCAGCCCCAGGGGGGGGGCTTTGAGCTCCTACGAGCAGTACTTC.

CDR3 amino acids: CASSLETGGTGELFF. CDR3 sequence (DNA): TGTGCCAGCAGCTTGGAAACAGGGGGCACCGGGGAGCTGTTTTTT. The genes are TRBV5-6 and TRBJ2-2; 8 bases line up with TRBD1. The V segment lost 0 bases and the J segment 4 bases; nucleotides outside the gene matches: 2. Germline assignment: CDR1 SGHDT and CDR2 YYEEEE. This CDR3 is 15 amino acids long.

This clone was observed a single time. The chain carries TRBV11-2 and TRBJ2-1, with D unclear. The germline V gene has CDR1 SGHAT and CDR2 FQNNGV. The ends were cut back, 4 bases at V and 6 bases at J, with 10 bases in the middle. This CDR3 comprises 13 residues. This chain's CDR3 is CASSSSTVNEQFF. The CDR3 DNA follows: TGTGCCAGCAGCTCATCGACGGTCAATGAGCAGTTCTTC.

This clone was found once. This rearrangement joins TRBV30 to TRBJ1-6; TRBD1 might be the D (5 bases). The CDR3 totals 15 residues. Trimming cost V 0 bases and J 0 bases, with 6 bases left between them. In germline, CDR1 is GTSNPN, CDR2 SVGIG (reference sequence). This chain's CDR3 is CAWSVTGSYNSPLHF. CDR3 bases: TGTGCCTGGAGTGTAACAGGCTCCTATAATTCACCCCTCCACTTT.

This chain joins TRBV10-1 and TRBJ2-3, with 8 bases fitting TRBD1. The germline gives CDR1 WNHNN, CDR2 SYGVQD (reference sequence). This CDR3 region has 14 residues. V shed 5 bases, J shed 4 bases, and the junction held 5 bases outside the gene matches. The CDR3, as DNA: TGCGCCAGCAGTCGGGGACAGGCGGCAGATACGCAGTATTTT. Translating it yields CASSRGQAADTQYF.

About this clone itself: One junction end does not reproduce the germline sequence, and a read error may be involved. The V and J genes are TRBV10-1 and TRBJ2-2, with a tentative D call TRBD2 (5 bases). Per the germline V gene, CDR1 is WNHNN and CDR2 is SYGVQD (reference sequence). The CDR3 length is 13 residues. CDR3 coding DNA: TGCGCCAGCAGTGACGGGAACATCGGGGAGCTGTTTTTT. This encodes CASSDGNIGELFF.

The chain links TRBV11-3 to TRBJ1-1, with 8 bases aligning to TRBD1. CDR3 size: 16 residues. Germline lookup yields CDR1 SGHNT and CDR2 YENEEA. Germline trimming cut 0 bases from V and 5 bases from J; bases unmatched to any gene: 8. As DNA, the CDR3 is TGTGCCAGCAGCTTAGAATCAGGACAGGGAACAACTGAAGCTTTCTTT. Protein product: CASSLESGQGTTEAFF.

The CDR3 loop is CASSVRPGDTGELFF. For the CDR3, the DNA is TGTGCCAGCAGTGTCCGTCCGGGGGACACCGGGGAGCTGTTTTTT. The rearrangement links TRBV6-4 to TRBJ2-2, with D possibly being TRBD2 (6 bases). The CDR3 has 15 residues. The germline V and J ends were trimmed by 4 bases and 3 bases, with 12 bases remaining between them. Germline V gene sequence: CDR1 MRHNA, CDR2 SNTAGT.

This sequence joins TRBV7-3 and TRBJ1-2; TRBD1 is a possible D gene (6 bases). This CDR3 is 15 amino acids long. Per the germline V gene, CDR1 is SGHTA and CDR2 is FQGTGA. The V end was cut by 2 bases, the J end by 5 bases, with 15 bases between. CDR3 in DNA: TGTGCCAGCAGCTTACGTGGACAGACCGGATATGGCTACACCTTC. Residues: CASSLRGQTGYGYTF.

The V and J genes are TRBV2 and TRBJ1-5; no clear D. The CDR3 is 15 amino acids. Trimming left V 4 bases short and J 0 bases short, with 10 bases between. Germline V lookup: CDR1 SNHLY, CDR2 FYNNEI. The CDR3 bases are TGTGCCAGCAGTGCTACAGATAATAGCAATCAGCCCCAGCATTTT. Amino acid sequence: CASSATDNSNQPQHF.

The chain has TRBV4-3 and TRBJ2-3; TRBD1 is a possible D gene (5 bases). This CDR3 has 14 amino acids. V dropped 3 bases and J dropped 1 base, with 8 bases sitting between them. Looked up from germline, CDR1 is LGHNA and CDR2 is YSLEER. The CDR3 sequence is CASSQQGGTDTQYF. The CDR3, as DNA: TGCGCCAGCAGCCAGCAGGGCGGCACAGATACGCAGTATTTT.

The chain has TRBV19 and TRBJ1-5, with 8 bases fitting TRBD1. The J segment lost 2 bases and the V segment lost 6 bases, leaving 6 bases of the junction unmatched. In germline, CDR1 is LNHDA, CDR2 SQIVND (reference sequence). CDR3 length equals 15 residues. The CDR3 is CASRTTGARNQPQHF. CDR3 nucleotides: TGTGCCAGTAGGACGACAGGGGCCCGCAATCAGCCCCAGCATTTT. The complete variable domain, with remaining parts taken from reference TRBV19 and TRBJ1-5, reads DGGITQSPKYLFRKEGQNVTLSCEQNLNHDAMYWYRQDPGQGLRLIYYSQIVNDFQKGDIAEGYSVSREKKESFPLTVTSAQKNPTAFYLCASRTTGARNQPQHFGDGTRLSIL.

V gene TRBV10-3 combines with J gene TRBJ2-1; the D is unclear. Germline CDR1 ENHRY, CDR2 SYGVKD. CDR3 length: 14 amino acids. The V and J ends lost 8 bases and 3 bases respectively, with 14 bases between them. The CDR3 DNA sequence: TGTGCCATCGCACAGAGCCTTAACTACAATGAGCAGTTCTTC. It yields the protein CAIAQSLNYNEQFF.

This clone has a single count. This chain joins TRBV5-4 and TRBJ2-2; tentatively, D is TRBD2 (5 bases). This CDR3 region has 15 residues. Germline V lookup: CDR1 SGHNT, CDR2 YYREEE (reference sequence). The ends were cut back, 8 bases at V and 5 bases at J, with 19 bases in the middle. The CDR3 nucleotides read TGTGCCAGTGCAGACGGGGTCCTGGTAACCGGGGAGCTGTTTTTT. The encoded protein is CASADGVLVTGELFF.

The chain couples TRBV11-2 to TRBJ1-1; D gene ambiguous. CDR3 size: 17 residues. The germline CDR1 and CDR2 sequences are SGHAT and FQNNGV. The V gene lost 3 bases and the J gene lost 0 bases, with 17 bases spanning the gap. The CDR3, as DNA: TGTGCCAGCAGCTTTAGGGTCGGTGGATACCTGAACACTGAAGCTTTCTTT. Encoded protein: CASSFRVGGYLNTEAFF.

This clone was counted a few times. This chain links TRBV6-5 with TRBJ1-1; 10 positions match TRBD1. Germline lookup yields CDR1 MNHEY and CDR2 SVGAGI. J lost 10 bases, V lost 8 bases, and 16 bases had no gene match. The CDR3 runs to 15 residues. CDR3 nucleotides: TGTGCCAGCTCCCTAGTGGATGACAGGGGGCGCGGAGCTTTCTTT. It is translated as CASSLVDDRGRGAFF.

The chain carries TRBV7-8 and TRBJ2-6, with a possible D match to TRBD1 (6 bases). This CDR3 spans 18 amino acids. The germline V and J ends were trimmed by 5 bases and 2 bases, with 19 bases remaining between them. Germline V gene lookup returns CDR1 SGHVS and CDR2 FQNEAQ. The CDR3 bases are TGTGCCAGCAGCCTATCAGGGGTTTTCGACGCTGGGGCCAACGTCCTGACTTTC. This gives the protein CASSLSGVFDAGANVLTF.

This rearrangement joins TRBV6-6 to TRBJ1-1; no definite D call. Germline V gene lookup returns CDR1 MNHNY and CDR2 SVGAGI (reference sequence). The CDR3 loop spans 14 amino acids. The ends were cut back, 2 bases at V and 4 bases at J, with 11 bases in the middle. The CDR3 protein is CASSYSQRGTEAFF. The CDR3 bases are TGTGCCAGCAGTTACAGCCAACGGGGCACTGAAGCTTTCTTT.